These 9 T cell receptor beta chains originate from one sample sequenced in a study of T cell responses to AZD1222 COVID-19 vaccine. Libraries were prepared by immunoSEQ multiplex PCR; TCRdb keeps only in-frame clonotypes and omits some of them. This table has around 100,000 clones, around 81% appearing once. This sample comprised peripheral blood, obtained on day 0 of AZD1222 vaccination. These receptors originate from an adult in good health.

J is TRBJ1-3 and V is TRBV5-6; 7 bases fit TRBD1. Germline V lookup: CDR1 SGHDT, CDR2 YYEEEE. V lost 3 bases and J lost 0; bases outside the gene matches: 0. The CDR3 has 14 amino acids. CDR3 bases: TGTGCCAGCAGCTCAGGGGGCTCTGGAAACACCATATATTTT. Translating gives CASSSGGSGNTIYF.

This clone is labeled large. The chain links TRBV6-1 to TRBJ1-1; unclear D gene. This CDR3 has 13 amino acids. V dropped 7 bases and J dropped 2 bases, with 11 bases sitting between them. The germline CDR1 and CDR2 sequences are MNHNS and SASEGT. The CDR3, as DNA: TGTGCCAGCAAGTCGGGGATAAACACTGAAGCTTTCTTT. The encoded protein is CASKSGINTEAFF.

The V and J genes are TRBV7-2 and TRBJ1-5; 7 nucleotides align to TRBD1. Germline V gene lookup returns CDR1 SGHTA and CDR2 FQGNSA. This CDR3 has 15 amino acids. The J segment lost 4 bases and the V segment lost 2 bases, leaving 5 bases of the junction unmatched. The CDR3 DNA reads TGTGCCAGCAGCTTAAGGGGGCTTGGTAATCAGCCCCAGCATTTT. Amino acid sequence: CASSLRGLGNQPQHF.

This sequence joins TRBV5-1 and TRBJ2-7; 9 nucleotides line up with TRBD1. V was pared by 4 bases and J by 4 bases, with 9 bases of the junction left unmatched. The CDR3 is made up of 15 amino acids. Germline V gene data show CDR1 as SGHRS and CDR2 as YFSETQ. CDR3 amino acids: CASSQTGTGPYEQYF. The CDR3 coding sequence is TGCGCCAGCAGCCAAACCGGGACAGGGCCTTACGAGCAGTACTTC.

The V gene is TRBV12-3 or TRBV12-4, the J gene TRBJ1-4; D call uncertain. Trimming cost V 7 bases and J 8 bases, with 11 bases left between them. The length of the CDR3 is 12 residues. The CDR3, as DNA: TGTGCCAGCACCCTATGGGGAGAAAAACTGTTTTTT. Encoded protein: CASTLWGEKLFF.

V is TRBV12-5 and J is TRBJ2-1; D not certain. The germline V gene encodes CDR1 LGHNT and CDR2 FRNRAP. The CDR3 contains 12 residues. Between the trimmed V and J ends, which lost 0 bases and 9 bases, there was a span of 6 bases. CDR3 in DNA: TGTGCTAGTGGTTTGGTACCCCTTGAGCAGTTCTTC. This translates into CASGLVPLEQFF.

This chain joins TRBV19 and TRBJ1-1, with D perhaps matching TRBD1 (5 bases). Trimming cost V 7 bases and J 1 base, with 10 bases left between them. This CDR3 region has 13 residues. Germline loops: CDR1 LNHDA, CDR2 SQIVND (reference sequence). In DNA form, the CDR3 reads TGTGCCAGTAACCGTCAGGGGAACACTGAAGCTTTCTTT. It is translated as CASNRQGNTEAFF.

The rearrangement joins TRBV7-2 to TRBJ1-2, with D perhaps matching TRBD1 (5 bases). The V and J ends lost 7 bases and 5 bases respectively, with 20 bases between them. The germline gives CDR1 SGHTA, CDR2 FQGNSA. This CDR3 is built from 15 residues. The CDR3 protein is CASTDEVNRGYGYTF. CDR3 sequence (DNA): TGTGCCAGCACCGACGAGGTTAACCGGGGGTATGGCTACACCTTC. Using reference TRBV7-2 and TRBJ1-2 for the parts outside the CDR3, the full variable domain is GAGVSQSPSNKVTEKGKDVELRCDPISGHTALYWYRQSLGQGLEFLIYFQGNSAPDKSGLPSDRFSAERTGGSVSTLTIQRTQQEDSAVYLCASTDEVNRGYGYTFGSGTRLTVV.

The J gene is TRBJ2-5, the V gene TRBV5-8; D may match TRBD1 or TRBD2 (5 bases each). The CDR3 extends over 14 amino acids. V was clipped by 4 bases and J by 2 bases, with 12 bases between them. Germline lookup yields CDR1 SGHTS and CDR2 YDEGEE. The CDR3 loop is CASSPGTDQETQYF. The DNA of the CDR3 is TGTGCCAGCAGCCCCGGGACCGATCAAGAGACCCAGTACTTC.